The 17 T cell receptor beta chains below all came from one sample that was sequenced in a study of blood T cell repertoires in COVID-19. TCRdb keeps only in-frame clones here, not all; method: immunoSEQ multiplex PCR. The repertoire holds hundreds of thousands of clones, about nine tenths seen once, with 1.4% in the top ten. The sample was peripheral blood. The receptors shown here come from a young woman with active or convalescent COVID-19.

The J gene is TRBJ2-5, the V gene TRBV1; the D segment call TRBD1 is taken from the table without a DNA check. TRBV1 is designated a pseudogene. The CDR3 runs 14 residues. The CDR3 DNA reads TGCACCAGCAGCCAAGATGGCAGGCAAGAGACCCAGTACTTC. Encoded protein: CTSSQDGRQETQYF.

The chain couples TRBV7-9 to TRBJ2-1, with 8 bases fitting TRBD2. Trimming cost V 3 bases and J 6 bases; bases outside gene matches: 13. The germline V gene has CDR1 SEHNR and CDR2 FQNEAQ (reference sequence). This CDR3 has 17 amino acids. The CDR3 region is CASSLAGGTRARNEQFF. The CDR3 DNA sequence: TGTGCCAGCAGCTTGGCGGGCGGGACTAGAGCCCGCAATGAGCAGTTCTTC.

The chain carries TRBV7-2 and TRBJ1-2; maybe TRBD1 (6 bases). CDR3 size: 15 residues. Germline-derived CDR1 and CDR2 are SGHTA and FQGNSA. The V end was cut by 2 bases, the J end by 5 bases, with 15 bases between. CDR3 loop: CASSLNYGGLYGYTF. The CDR3 DNA reads as TGTGCCAGCAGCTTAAATTACGGGGGGCTATATGGCTACACCTTC.

V usage is TRBV27 and J usage is TRBJ2-1; D not resolved. CDR3 size: 14 residues. Germline CDR1 reads MNHEY; CDR2 reads SMNVEV (reference sequence). The V end was cut by 9 bases, the J end by 5 bases, with 17 bases between. The CDR3 region has the DNA TGTGCCAGTAGTCCCAAGCACCGGGACAATGAGCAGTTCTTC. Protein product: CASSPKHRDNEQFF.

The chain employs TRBV5-1 and TRBJ2-7, with 7 nucleotides matching TRBD1. Trimming cost V 4 bases and J 3 bases; bases outside gene matches: 7. CDR1 and CDR2 from the germline V gene are SGHRS and YFSETQ. CDR3 length: 14 amino acids. CDR3 loop: CASSPTGTNYEQYF. The CDR3 DNA sequence: TGCGCCAGCAGCCCGACAGGGACAAACTACGAGCAGTACTTC.

The chain recombines TRBV6-5 with TRBJ2-2; perhaps TRBD1 as D (6 bases). V was clipped by 11 bases and J by 4 bases, with 20 bases between them. From germline, CDR1 is MNHEY and CDR2 SVGAGI. This CDR3 has 15 amino acids. The CDR3 region has the DNA TGTGCCGGGGCCCAAGGACAGCTCCGCACCGGGGAGCTGTTTTTT. Translating gives CAGAQGQLRTGELFF.

The chain combines TRBV5-8 with TRBJ1-6; D is unresolved. V lost 0 bases to trimming and J lost 8 bases, with 12 bases between them. The CDR3 extends over 15 amino acids. Germline assignment: CDR1 SGHTS and CDR2 YDEGEE. CDR3 residues: CASSLGVARDSPLHF. DNA for the CDR3: TGTGCCAGCAGCTTGGGGGTGGCGAGGGATTCACCCCTCCACTTT.

The chain combines TRBV5-4 with TRBJ1-2, with a weak D call TRBD1 (6 bases). Germline CDR1 reads SGHNT; CDR2 reads YYREEE (reference sequence). Trimming pared 4 bases from V and 7 bases from J, leaving 17 bases between. The CDR3 length is 14 residues. The CDR3, as DNA: TGTGCCAGCAGCCAAAGGATAGGGGGTGCTGGCTACACCTTC. As protein: CASSQRIGGAGYTF. Combining the CDR3 with reference TRBV5-4 and TRBJ1-2 gives the whole variable domain ETGVTQSPTHLIKTRGQQVTLRCSSQSGHNTVSWYQQALGQGPQFIFQYYREEENGRGNFPPRFSGLQFPNYSSELNVNALELDDSALYLCASSQRIGGAGYTFGSGTRLTVV.

V usage is TRBV10-3 and J usage is TRBJ2-3; the D gene is possibly TRBD2 (6 bases). Trimming removed 0 bases at V and 8 bases at J, with 21 bases between. The CDR3 length is 17 residues. From germline, CDR1 is ENHRY and CDR2 SYGVKD. The CDR3: CAISESGSKGDSGTQYF. In DNA, the CDR3 is TGTGCCATCAGTGAGTCGGGTAGCAAGGGTGATAGCGGTACGCAGTATTTT.

The chain combines TRBV13 with TRBJ2-5, with TRBD1 as a possible D gene (6 bases). CDR1 PRHDT and CDR2 FYEKMQ come from the germline V gene (reference sequence). The CDR3 consists of 17 residues. V was trimmed by 5 bases and J by 2 bases, leaving 21 bases between them. The CDR3 nucleotides read TGTGCCAGCAGCCCACATAGCAAGGGGGATCAACAAGAGACCCAGTACTTC. Its translation: CASSPHSKGDQQETQYF.

The chain uses TRBV5-6 and TRBJ2-5; 10 bases align to TRBD2. This CDR3 contains 15 residues. With V trimmed by 6 bases and J by 10 bases, 15 bases remained unmatched. The germline CDR1 and CDR2 sequences are SGHDT and YYEEEE. This CDR3 reads CASKRTSGGEVNQYF. In DNA, the CDR3 is TGTGCCAGCAAAAGGACTAGCGGAGGGGAGGTGAACCAGTACTTC.

This chain links TRBV6-5 with TRBJ1-1, with D possibly being TRBD1 (5 bases). This CDR3 is built from 13 residues. V was clipped by 8 bases and J by 0 bases, with 10 bases between them. Germline-derived CDR1 and CDR2 are MNHEY and SVGAGI. The CDR3 loop reads CASGAQLNTEAFF. CDR3 sequence (DNA): TGTGCCAGCGGGGCACAGTTGAACACTGAAGCTTTCTTT.

This clone has more than one count but fewer than ten. The chain combines TRBV4-1 with TRBJ2-7; maybe TRBD1 (7 bases). V was trimmed by 3 bases and J by 5 bases, leaving 14 bases between them. The CDR3 contains 14 residues. Germline V lookup: CDR1 MGHRA, CDR2 YSYEKL. Here the CDR3 DNA reads TGCGCCAGCAGCCAGCCGACAGGGAGGAACGAGCAGTACTTC. Amino acid sequence: CASSQPTGRNEQYF.

V usage is TRBV15 and J usage is TRBJ1-5, with D maybe TRBD1 (6 bases). Germline loops: CDR1 LNHNV, CDR2 YYDKDF (reference sequence). The V end lost 0 bases, the J end lost 5 bases, and 8 bases lay between the germline ends. The CDR3 sequence is 14 residues long. The CDR3 reads CATSRDRGDQPQHF. The CDR3 coding sequence is TGTGCCACCAGCAGAGACAGGGGAGATCAGCCCCAGCATTTT.

The chain recombines TRBV27 with TRBJ2-1; D is perhaps TRBD2 (6 bases). From germline, CDR1 is MNHEY and CDR2 SMNVEV (reference sequence). Trimming left V 4 bases short and J 8 bases short, with 15 bases between. The CDR3 sequence is 14 residues long. The CDR3 coding sequence is TGTGCCAGCAGTTCCCCGGCTAGCGCCCATGAGCAGTTCTTC. It encodes CASSSPASAHEQFF.

This clone was counted many times. The chain links TRBV18 to TRBJ2-3, with D uncertain. The ends were cut back, 6 bases at V and 0 bases at J, with 10 bases in the middle. Germline CDR1 KGHSH, CDR2 LQKENI. The CDR3 is 14 residues long. The CDR3 nucleotides read TGTGCCAGCTCCCCCATTCATAGCACAGATACGCAGTATTTT. As protein: CASSPIHSTDTQYF.

The chain carries TRBV5-1 and TRBJ1-6; TRBD1 aligns across 10 bases. The CDR3 has 22 amino acids. CDR1 SGHRS and CDR2 YFSETQ come from the germline V gene. V lost 0 bases, J lost 7 bases, and 22 bases stayed unmatched. The CDR3, as DNA: TGCGCCAGCAGCTTGGGTCTCGTGTCCGGGACAGGGGATCTGAACTTAAATTCACCCCTCCACTTT. Translation gives CASSLGLVSGTGDLNLNSPLHF.